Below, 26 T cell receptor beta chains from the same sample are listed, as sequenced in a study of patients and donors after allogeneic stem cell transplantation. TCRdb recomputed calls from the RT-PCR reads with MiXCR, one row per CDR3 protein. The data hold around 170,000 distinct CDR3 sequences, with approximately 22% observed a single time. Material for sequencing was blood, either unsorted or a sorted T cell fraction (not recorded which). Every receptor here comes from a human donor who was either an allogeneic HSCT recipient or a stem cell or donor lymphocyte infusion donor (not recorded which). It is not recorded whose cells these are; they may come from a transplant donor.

CDR3 sequence: CAWSLPGTGELFF. The CDR3 DNA reads TGTGCCTGGAGTCTTCCAGGCACCGGGGAGCTGTTTTTT. The V gene is TRBV30, the J gene TRBJ2-2, with no clear D. V gave up 2 bases and J gave up 4 bases, with 8 bases separating them. This CDR3 is 13 amino acids long. The germline CDR1 and CDR2 sequences are GTSNPN and SVGIG (reference sequence).

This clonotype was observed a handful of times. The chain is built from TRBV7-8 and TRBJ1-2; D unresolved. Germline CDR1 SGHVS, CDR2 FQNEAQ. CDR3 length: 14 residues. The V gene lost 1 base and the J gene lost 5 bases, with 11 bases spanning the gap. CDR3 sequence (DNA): TGTGCCAGCAGCTTAGTTCGGGGTTGGTATGGCTACACCTTC. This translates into CASSLVRGWYGYTF.

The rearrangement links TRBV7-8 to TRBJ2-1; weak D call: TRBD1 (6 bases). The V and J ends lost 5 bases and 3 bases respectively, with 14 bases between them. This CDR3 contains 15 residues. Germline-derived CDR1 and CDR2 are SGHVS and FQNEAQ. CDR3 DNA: TGTGCCAGCAGCACTTGGACAGATTTCTACAATGAGCAGTTCTTC. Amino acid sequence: CASSTWTDFYNEQFF.

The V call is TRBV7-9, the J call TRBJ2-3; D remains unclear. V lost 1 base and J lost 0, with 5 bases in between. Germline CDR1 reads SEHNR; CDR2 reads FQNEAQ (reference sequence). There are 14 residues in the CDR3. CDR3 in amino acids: CASSLGPSTDTQYF. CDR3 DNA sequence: TGTGCCAGCAGCTTAGGGCCGAGCACAGATACGCAGTATTTT.

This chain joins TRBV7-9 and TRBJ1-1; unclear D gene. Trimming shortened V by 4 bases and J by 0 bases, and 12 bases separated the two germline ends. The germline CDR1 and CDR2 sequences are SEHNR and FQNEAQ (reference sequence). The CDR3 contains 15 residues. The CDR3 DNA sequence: TGTGCCAGCAGCTCCTCCTGGACGGTGAACACTGAAGCTTTCTTT. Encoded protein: CASSSSWTVNTEAFF.

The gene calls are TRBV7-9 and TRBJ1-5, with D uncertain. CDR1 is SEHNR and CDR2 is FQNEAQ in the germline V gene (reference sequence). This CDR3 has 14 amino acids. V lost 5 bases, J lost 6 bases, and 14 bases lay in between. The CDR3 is CASSPSPLGQPQHF. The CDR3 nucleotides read TGTGCCAGCAGCCCCTCCCCCCTCGGTCAGCCCCAGCATTTT.

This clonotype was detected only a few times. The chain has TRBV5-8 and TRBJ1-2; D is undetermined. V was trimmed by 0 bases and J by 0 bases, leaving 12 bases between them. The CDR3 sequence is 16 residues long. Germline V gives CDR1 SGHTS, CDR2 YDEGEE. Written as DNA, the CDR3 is TGTGCCAGCAGCTTGGAGACTCGGATACCTAACTATGGCTACACCTTC. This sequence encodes CASSLETRIPNYGYTF.

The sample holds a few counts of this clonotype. This CDR3 is CASSLGLGWGIGSNQPQHF. The CDR3 nucleotides read TGTGCCAGCAGCCTTGGACTTGGCTGGGGAATCGGAAGCAATCAGCCCCAGCATTTT. V and J are TRBV7-9 and TRBJ1-5; D is undetermined. The CDR3 loop spans 19 amino acids. Deletions cut 5 bases from V and 1 base from J, with 24 bases between. Germline V gene data show CDR1 as SEHNR and CDR2 as FQNEAQ (reference sequence).

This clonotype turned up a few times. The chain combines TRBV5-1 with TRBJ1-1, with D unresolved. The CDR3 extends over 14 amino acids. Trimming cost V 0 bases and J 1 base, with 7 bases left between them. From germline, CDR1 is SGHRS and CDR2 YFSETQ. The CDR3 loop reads CASSLARANTEAFF. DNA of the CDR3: TGCGCCAGCAGCTTGGCAAGGGCGAACACTGAAGCTTTCTTT.

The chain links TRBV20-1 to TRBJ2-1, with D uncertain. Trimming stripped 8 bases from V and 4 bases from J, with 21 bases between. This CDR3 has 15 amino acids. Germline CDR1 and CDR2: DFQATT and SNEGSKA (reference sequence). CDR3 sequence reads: CSTDTIAPLYNEQFF. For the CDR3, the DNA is TGCAGTACGGATACCATAGCTCCATTGTACAATGAGCAGTTCTTC.

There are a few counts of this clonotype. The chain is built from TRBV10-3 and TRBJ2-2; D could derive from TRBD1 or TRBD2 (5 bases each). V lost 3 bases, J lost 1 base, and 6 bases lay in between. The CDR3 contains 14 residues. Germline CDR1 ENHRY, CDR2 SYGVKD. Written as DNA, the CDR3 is TGTGCCATCAGTGATGGGGGGAACACCGGGGAGCTGTTTTTT. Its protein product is CAISDGGNTGELFF.

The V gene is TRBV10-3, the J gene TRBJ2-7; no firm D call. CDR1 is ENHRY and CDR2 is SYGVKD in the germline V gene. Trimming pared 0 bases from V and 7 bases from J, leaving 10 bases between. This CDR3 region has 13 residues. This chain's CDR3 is CAISESISREQYF. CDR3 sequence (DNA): TGTGCCATCAGTGAGTCTATAAGTCGTGAGCAGTACTTC.

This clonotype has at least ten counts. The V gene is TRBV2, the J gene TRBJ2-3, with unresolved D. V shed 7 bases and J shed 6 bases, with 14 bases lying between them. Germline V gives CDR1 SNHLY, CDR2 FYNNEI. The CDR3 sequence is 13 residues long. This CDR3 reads CASTVTLVDTQYF. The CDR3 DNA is TGTGCCAGCACTGTGACCCTTGTTGATACGCAGTATTTT. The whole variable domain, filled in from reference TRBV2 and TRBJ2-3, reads EPEVTQTPSHQVTQMGQEVILRCVPISNHLYFYWYRQILGQKVEFLVSFYNNEISEKSEIFDDQFSVERPDGSNFTLKIRSTKLEDSAMYFCASTVTLVDTQYFGPGTRLTVL.

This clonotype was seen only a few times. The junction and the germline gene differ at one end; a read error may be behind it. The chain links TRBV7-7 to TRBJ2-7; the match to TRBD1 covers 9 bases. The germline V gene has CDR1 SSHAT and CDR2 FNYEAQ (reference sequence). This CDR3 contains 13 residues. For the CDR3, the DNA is TGTGCTAGCAGCTTGGACAGGGGCTACGAGCAGTACTTC. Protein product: CASSLDRGYEQYF.

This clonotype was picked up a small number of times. The CDR3 nucleotides read TGTGCCATCAGTGACCAACTAGCGGTGAGCTCCTACGAGCAGTACTTC. Amino acids: CAISDQLAVSSYEQYF. This rearrangement joins TRBV10-3 to TRBJ2-7; 8 nucleotides match TRBD2. V shed 3 bases, J shed 0 bases, and the junction held 7 bases outside the gene matches. This CDR3 contains 16 residues. From germline, CDR1 is ENHRY and CDR2 SYGVKD.

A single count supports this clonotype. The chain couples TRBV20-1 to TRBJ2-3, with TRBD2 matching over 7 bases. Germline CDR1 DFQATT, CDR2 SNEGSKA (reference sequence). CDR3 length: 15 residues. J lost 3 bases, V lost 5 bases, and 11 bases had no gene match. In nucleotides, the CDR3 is TGCAGTGCTCCAACTCTAGCGGCCGCAACAGATACGCAGTATTTT. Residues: CSAPTLAAATDTQYF.

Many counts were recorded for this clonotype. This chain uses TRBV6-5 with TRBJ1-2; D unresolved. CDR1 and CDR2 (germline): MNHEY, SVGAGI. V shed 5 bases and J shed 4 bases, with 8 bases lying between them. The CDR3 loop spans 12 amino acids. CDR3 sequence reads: CASSVGLYGYTF. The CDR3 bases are TGTGCCAGCAGTGTCGGACTCTATGGCTACACCTTC.

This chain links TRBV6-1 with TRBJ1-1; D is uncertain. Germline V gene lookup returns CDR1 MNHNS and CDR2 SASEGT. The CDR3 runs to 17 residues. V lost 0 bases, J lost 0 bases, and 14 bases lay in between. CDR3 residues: CASSEARLLGVNTEAFF. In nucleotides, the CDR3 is TGTGCCAGCAGTGAAGCGCGTCTGCTAGGAGTGAACACTGAAGCTTTCTTT.

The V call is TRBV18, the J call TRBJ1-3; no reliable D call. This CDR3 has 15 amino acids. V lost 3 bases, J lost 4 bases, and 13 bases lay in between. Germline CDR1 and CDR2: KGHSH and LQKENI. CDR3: CASSPFVGAGNTIYF. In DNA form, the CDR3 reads TGTGCCAGCTCACCTTTTGTGGGTGCCGGAAACACCATATATTTT.

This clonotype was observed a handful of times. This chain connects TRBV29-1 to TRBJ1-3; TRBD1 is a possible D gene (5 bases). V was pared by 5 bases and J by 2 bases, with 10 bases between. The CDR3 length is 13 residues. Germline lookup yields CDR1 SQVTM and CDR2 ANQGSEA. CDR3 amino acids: CSVISGTGNTIYF. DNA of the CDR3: TGCAGCGTTATATCAGGGACTGGAAACACCATATATTTT.

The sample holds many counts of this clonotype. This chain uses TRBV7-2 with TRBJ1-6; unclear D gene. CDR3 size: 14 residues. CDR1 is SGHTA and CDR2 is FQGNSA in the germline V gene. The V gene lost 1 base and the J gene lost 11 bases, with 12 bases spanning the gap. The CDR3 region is CASSLGGRLAPLHF. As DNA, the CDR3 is TGTGCCAGCAGCTTAGGTGGCAGGCTGGCACCCCTCCACTTT.

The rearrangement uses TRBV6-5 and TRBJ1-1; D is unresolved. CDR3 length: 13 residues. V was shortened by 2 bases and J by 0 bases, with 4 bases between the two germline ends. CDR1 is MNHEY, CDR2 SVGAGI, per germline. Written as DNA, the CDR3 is TGTGCCAGCAGTTACAGACTGAACACTGAAGCTTTCTTT. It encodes CASSYRLNTEAFF.

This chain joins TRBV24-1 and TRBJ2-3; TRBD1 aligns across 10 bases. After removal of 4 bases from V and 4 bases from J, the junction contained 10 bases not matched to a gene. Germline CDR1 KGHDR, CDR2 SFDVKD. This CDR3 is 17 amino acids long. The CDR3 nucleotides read TGTGCCACCAGTGACCGGGGACAGGGGCCGTTCGCAGATACGCAGTATTTT. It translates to CATSDRGQGPFADTQYF.

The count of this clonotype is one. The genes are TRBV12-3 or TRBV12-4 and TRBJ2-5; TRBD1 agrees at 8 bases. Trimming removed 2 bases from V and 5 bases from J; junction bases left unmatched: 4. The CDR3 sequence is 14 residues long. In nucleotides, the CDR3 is TGTGCCAGCAGTTTATCGGACAGGGAGGAGACCCAGTACTTC. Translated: CASSLSDREETQYF.

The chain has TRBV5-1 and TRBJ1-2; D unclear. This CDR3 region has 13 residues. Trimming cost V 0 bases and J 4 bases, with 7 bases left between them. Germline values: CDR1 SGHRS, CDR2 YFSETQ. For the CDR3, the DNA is TGCGCCAGCAGCTTGGCGGCAGGCTATGGCTACACCTTC. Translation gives CASSLAAGYGYTF.

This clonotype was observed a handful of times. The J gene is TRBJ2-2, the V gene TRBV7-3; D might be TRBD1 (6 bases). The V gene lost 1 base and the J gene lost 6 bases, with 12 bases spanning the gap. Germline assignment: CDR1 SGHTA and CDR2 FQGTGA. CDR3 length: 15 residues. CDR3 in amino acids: CASSLIGDTSGELFF. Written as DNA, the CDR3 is TGTGCCAGCAGCTTAATCGGGGACACGTCCGGGGAGCTGTTTTTT.